This is a list of T cell receptor beta chains from one sample in a study of response to subunit inactivated influenza vaccine. TCRdb called the RT-PCR reads again in MiXCR, with one record for every CDR3 protein. Of about 610,000 distinct CDR3 sequences in the sample, 12% to 15% were seen once. The sample was PBMCs from blood, taken roughly 12 days after vaccination. The receptors come from a man in his forties or fifties who received an inactivated influenza vaccine. Both conserved end residues are part of each CDR3. D genes are given only for firm matches. Some rows mark clone size as missing; the rest say once, few, many or name a class of expanded clone.

clone_size j_call d_call v_call cdr3_nt cdr3_aa
- TRBJ2-5 - TRBV12-3/TRBV12-4 TGTGCCAGCAGTACAGGGACCACCGCCATAGAGACCCAGTACTTC CASSTGTTAIETQYF
- TRBJ2-1 TRBD2 TRBV24-1 TGTGCCACCAGTGAGTCACCCGGGACTAGCTGGCGCAATGAGCAGTTCTTC CATSESPGTSWRNEQFF
few TRBJ2-7 - TRBV29-1 TGCAGCGTGAACTTCTCCTACGAGCAGTACTTC CSVNFSYEQYF
- TRBJ2-1 TRBD1 TRBV28 TGTGCCAGCAGTTTACCTACAGGGGGCTCCTACAATGAGCAGTTCTTC CASSLPTGGSYNEQFF
many TRBJ2-5 - TRBV20-1 TGCAGTGCTAGCGACCCCCAAGAGACCCAGTACTTC CSASDPQETQYF
few TRBJ2-5 TRBD1 TRBV18 TGTGCCAGCTCTCAGGACAGGAACCAAGAGACCCAGTACTTC CASSQDRNQETQYF
few TRBJ1-6 - TRBV20-1 TGCAGTGCTAATACAGGGAACTCACCCCTCCACTTT CSANTGNSPLHF
- TRBJ1-5 TRBD1 TRBV19 TGTGCCAGTAGATCGGGACAGGGTTGGAATCAGCCCCAGCATTTT CASRSGQGWNQPQHF
- TRBJ2-3 - TRBV9 TGTGCCAGCAGCGGACTCGGTATAACAGATACGCAGTATTTT CASSGLGITDTQYF
many TRBJ2-1 TRBD2 TRBV7-2 TGTGCCAGCAGCCCATATCGGTCCGCGGGAGTAAAGAATGAGCAGTTCTTC CASSPYRSAGVKNEQFF
- TRBJ1-4 - TRBV5-5 TGTGCCAGCAGCTTGGGAGGACATCTTGCAACTAATGAAAAACTGTTTTTT CASSLGGHLATNEKLFF
few TRBJ2-4 TRBD2 TRBV6-1 TGTGCCAGCAGGGAGACCGGACTAGCGGGAGGGGCCAAAAACATTCAGTACTTC CASRETGLAGGAKNIQYF
- TRBJ1-2 - TRBV7-9 TGTGCCAGCAGCTTAGCCTCCCCAAGAGTCTATGGCTACACCTTC CASSLASPRVYGYTF
few TRBJ1-6 TRBD1 TRBV5-1 TGCGCCAGCAGCCAAGACAGGGGAGTCAATTCACCCCTCCACTTT CASSQDRGVNSPLHF
few TRBJ2-1 TRBD2 TRBV5-1 TGCGCCAGCAGCCTCCCGGGACTACCTAGGGGTGAGCAGTTCTTC CASSLPGLPRGEQFF
- TRBJ2-1 TRBD1 TRBV6-5 TGTGCCAGCAGTTCCCGGGACAGGGCGAACAATGAGCAGTTCTTC CASSSRDRANNEQFF
- TRBJ2-2 TRBD1 TRBV7-9 TGTGCCAGCAGCCACTCAGGGGGCGTGAGCCTCGGGGAGCTGTTTTTT CASSHSGGVSLGELFF
- TRBJ2-1 TRBD1 TRBV29-1 TGCAGCGTTGGCCGACAGGGCAATGAGCAGTTCTTC CSVGRQGNEQFF
few TRBJ1-6 - TRBV11-1 TGTGCCAGCAGCTTATCACAGGCCCGTCGGGCGCCGAGCTCCTATAATTCACCCCTCCACTTT CASSLSQARRAPSSYNSPLHF
few TRBJ2-2 - TRBV10-3 TGTGCCACCGCCGGGACCAAGACCGGGGAGCTGTTTTTT CATAGTKTGELFF
- TRBJ1-1 - TRBV29-1 TGCAGCGTTGTTGTACCTGTCCGGGGCACTGAAGCTTTCTTT CSVVVPVRGTEAFF
few TRBJ2-2 - TRBV9 TGTGCCAGCAGCCCGGGACCCGAGAACGGGGAGCTGTTTTTT CASSPGPENGELFF
few TRBJ2-7 - TRBV20-1 TGCAGTGCTAGAGATCGGTTCCTTAGCTCCTACGAGCAGTACTTC CSARDRFLSSYEQYF
- TRBJ2-1 TRBD2 TRBV24-1 TGTGCCACCAGTGATTTGGCGGGGGTAGCGGGACGACAGTTCTTC CATSDLAGVAGRQFF
few TRBJ2-1 - TRBV12-3/TRBV12-4 TGTGCCAGCAGGGTCGGGACAACTTACAATGAGCAGTTCTTC CASRVGTTYNEQFF
- TRBJ2-7 TRBD2 TRBV27 TGTGCCACCCGGGGGGTTTACTACGAGCAGTACTTC CATRGVYYEQYF
many TRBJ1-2 - TRBV7-9 TGTGCCAGCAGCGTCGGACGGCAGAACTATGGCTACACCTTC CASSVGRQNYGYTF
few TRBJ1-5 - TRBV6-1 TGTGCCACCCGGACAGCTAACAATCAGCCCCAGCATTTT CATRTANNQPQHF
few TRBJ2-2 - TRBV10-2 TGCGCCAGCAGGCCCTTAGGGGGCGGGGAGCTGTTTTTT CASRPLGGGELFF
- TRBJ2-6 - TRBV7-9 TGTGCCAGCAGCTTAGCGGGGCGCCTGGCGGGGGCCAACGTCCTGACTTTC CASSLAGRLAGANVLTF
few TRBJ2-7 TRBD1 TRBV5-1 TGCGCCAGCACTCGGACAGGGTATTCTTCTGACGAGCAGTACTTC CASTRTGYSSDEQYF
- TRBJ2-1 - TRBV7-2 TGTGCCAGCAGCTCCGCCGCATGGTACAGGACCAACAATGAGCAGTTCTTC CASSSAAWYRTNNEQFF
few TRBJ2-7 - TRBV18 TGTGCCAGCTCACCAGGATCGGGACCGCTCTACGAGCAGTACTTC CASSPGSGPLYEQYF
few TRBJ2-5 TRBD2 TRBV20-1 TGCAGTTCTAGCGGCCTACAAGAGACCCAGTACTTC CSSSGLQETQYF
few TRBJ2-1 - TRBV29-1 TGCAGCGCGTCACCGCCTCGGGGGACCACATACAATGAGCAGTTCTTC CSASPPRGTTYNEQFF
- TRBJ2-3 - TRBV11-3 TGTGCCAGCAGCCTATTCACCGGTAGTGCAGATACGCAGTATTTT CASSLFTGSADTQYF
- TRBJ2-5 - TRBV7-2 TGTGCCAGCAGCTGGAACCCAACCGGAGAGACCCAGTACTTC CASSWNPTGETQYF
- TRBJ2-3 - TRBV5-6 TGTGCCAGCAGCCGTGACAGGAGGGCAGATACGCAGTATTTT CASSRDRRADTQYF